This is a list of T cell receptor beta chains from one sample in a study of cytomegalovirus exposure and HLA in healthy donors. Using immunoSEQ multiplex PCR, the repertoire was profiled, and TCRdb retains in-frame clones only, with some absent. The sample includes 120,000 to 150,000 clones, around 79% of them seen just once. The sequencing input was PBMCs. The receptor source for this set is a woman aged 40-49 years in good health and CMV-seropositive. Both conserved end residues are part of each CDR3. A D gene is named only where the DNA matches it firmly. For some rows the clone size is stated as once, few or many, or as a class when expanded; others skip it.

V,size,D,J,CDR3,DNA
TRBV11-2,.,TRBD1,TRBJ2-7,CASSLGTGGSYEQYF,TGTGCCAGCAGCTTAGGCACAGGGGGCTCCTACGAGCAGTACTTC
TRBV12-5,.,.,TRBJ2-5,CASGLFPPGETQYF,TGTGCTAGTGGTTTGTTCCCGCCGGGGGAGACCCAGTACTTC
TRBV18,.,.,TRBJ1-3,CASSPLQISGNTIYF,TGTGCCAGCTCACCACTTCAAATTTCTGGAAACACCATATATTTT
TRBV5-1,.,TRBD1,TRBJ1-1,CASSLVGTGGGEAFF,TGCGCCAGCAGCTTGGTAGGGACAGGGGGGGGTGAAGCTTTCTTT
TRBV11-2,.,TRBD2,TRBJ2-1,CASSLPPGLGSYNEQFF,TGTGCCAGCAGCCTCCCCCCGGGACTAGGGTCCTACAATGAGCAGTTCTTC
TRBV29-1,.,.,TRBJ1-1,CSVTAGGNTEAFF,TGCAGCGTGACCGCCGGGGGGAACACTGAAGCTTTCTTT
TRBV15,.,TRBD1,TRBJ1-5,CATSSQRQGYQQPQHF,TGTGCCACCAGCAGCCAAAGACAGGGCTATCAACAGCCCCAGCATTTT
TRBV27,few,TRBD1,TRBJ1-2,CASSSDRNYGYTF,TGTGCCAGCAGTTCGGACAGGAACTATGGCTACACCTTC
TRBV6-4,once,.,TRBJ2-3,CASSVRGSTDTQYF,TGTGCCAGCAGTGTAAGGGGGAGCACAGATACGCAGTATTTT
TRBV6-1,few,.,TRBJ1-4,CASRTDRATNEKLFF,TGTGCCAGCAGGACCGACAGAGCAACTAATGAAAAACTGTTTTTT
TRBV2,once,.,TRBJ2-6,CASSRWPGLRSGANVLTF,TGTGCCAGCAGTCGGTGGCCAGGGTTGAGATCTGGGGCCAACGTCCTGACTTTC
TRBV10-3,few,.,TRBJ1-3,CAISESLTYSGNTIYF,TGTGCCATCAGTGAGTCACTTACGTACTCTGGAAACACCATATATTTT
TRBV2,few,.,TRBJ1-1,CATTGTEAFF,TGTGCCACCACCGGGACTGAAGCTTTCTTT
TRBV19,.,TRBD1,TRBJ1-5,CASSTQGDQPQHF,TGTGCCAGTAGTACACAGGGGGACCAGCCCCAGCATTTT
TRBV4-1,.,TRBD1,TRBJ1-4,CASSQVKGRGEEEKLFF,TGCGCCAGCAGCCAGGTGAAGGGCAGGGGGGAAGAGGAAAAACTGTTTTTT
TRBV5-6,once,TRBD2,TRBJ2-7,CASSLRLAGPPYEQYF,TGTGCCAGCAGCTTACGACTAGCGGGGCCCCCCTACGAGCAGTACTTC
TRBV7-6,.,TRBD2,TRBJ2-3,CASSFWSSGYIDTQYF,TGTGCCAGCAGCTTTTGGTCTAGCGGGTATATAGATACGCAGTATTTT
TRBV19,.,TRBD1,TRBJ2-7,CASSIGTGPYEQYF,TGTGCCAGTAGTATCGGGACAGGGCCATACGAGCAGTACTTC
TRBV9,.,.,TRBJ2-7,CASSVGLGVGYEQYF,TGTGCCAGCAGCGTAGGTCTCGGGGTGGGATACGAGCAGTACTTC
TRBV2,.,TRBD2,TRBJ2-3,CASSRGTSGVGDTQYF,TGTGCCAGCTCCCGAGGGACCAGCGGGGTTGGAGATACGCAGTATTTT
TRBV30,.,.,TRBJ1-6,CAWSVGQARSPLHF,TGTGCCTGGAGTGTTGGGCAGGCGCGCTCACCCCTCCACTTT
TRBV7-9,.,.,TRBJ1-1,CASSLGVFDFPLMNTEAFF,TGTGCCAGCAGCTTAGGCGTTTTCGACTTTCCCCTGATGAACACTGAAGCTTTCTTT